The T cell receptor beta chain described here comes from a study of technical replicates of blood from several donors. The CDR3 consists of 14 residues. Germline CDR1 reads SGHTA; CDR2 reads FQGTGA. Trimming took off 2 bases at V and 0 bases at J, with 6 bases between the two ends. Sequencing used immunoSEQ multiplex PCR; TCRdb keeps in-frame clones, though not all of them. The profile covers tens of thousands of clones, with roughly 94% appearing a single time and 0.38% taken by the ten largest. Sequences were obtained from T cells isolated from PBMCs. The chain is built from TRBV7-3 and TRBJ2-3; D is undetermined. This TCR came from a human donor in good health. CDR3 protein: CASSLGQSTDTQYF. Written as DNA, the CDR3 is TGTGCCAGCAGCTTAGGGCAGAGCACAGATACGCAGTATTTT.